These T cell receptor beta chains were read from a single sample in a study of shared clonotypes between healthy human individuals. Sequencing was performed with immunoSEQ multiplex PCR; in TCRdb, only in-frame clones are kept and a portion is missing. The table shows 2 million to 2.5 million clones, with 93% occurring only once. Sample: naive CD4+ T cells from PBMCs. The source is a man between 18 and 29 years old in good health. Some clones in this sample may be carry-over from other donors' samples. CDR3s include the opening cysteine and the closing phenylalanine or tryptophan. The D gene is left open where the match is weak. The listing skips clone size in some rows; elsewhere it reads once, few, many or a size class.

>-|TRBV7-9|TRBJ1-1|TRBD1|15
TGTGCCAGCAGCGGGGACAGGGGGCTGAACACTGAAGCTTTCTTT
CASSGDRGLNTEAFF
>-|TRBV7-2|TRBJ2-1|-|16
TGTGCCAGCAGCCTAGCCTCCAGCGGGTTATACAATGAGCAGTTCTTC
CASSLASSGLYNEQFF
>-|TRBV6-6|TRBJ2-3|TRBD1|13
TGTGCCAGCAGACGACAGGGGTCAGATACGCAGTATTTT
CASRRQGSDTQYF
>-|TRBV28|TRBJ2-2|-|14
TGTGCCAGCAGAGTGTATACTAACACCGGGGAGCTGTTTTTT
CASRVYTNTGELFF
>-|TRBV9|TRBJ2-7|-|14
TGTGCCAGCAGCGGGGGACTGCCGGTAGACGAGCAGTACTTC
CASSGGLPVDEQYF
>-|TRBV5-1|TRBJ2-1|-|13
TGCGCCAGCAGCTTCGGCAGACACAATGAGCAGTTCTTC
CASSFGRHNEQFF
>once|TRBV12-2|TRBJ1-5|-|11
TGTGCAAGTCGCTTAACTCAGCCCCAGCATTTT
CASRLTQPQHF
>-|TRBV5-1|TRBJ2-7|-|16
TGCGCCAGCAGCCCCCCCGAGCAGGGCGCCGGCCTGGGGCAGTACTTC
CASSPPEQGAGLGQYF
>-|TRBV28|TRBJ1-2|-|14
TGTGCCAGCAGCTCAGGACAGCCCAACTATGGCTACACCTTC
CASSSGQPNYGYTF
>once|TRBV7-9|TRBJ2-1|-|15
TGTGCCAGCAGCTTTGAGGGACGCTCCTACAATGAGCAGTTCTTC
CASSFEGRSYNEQFF
>once|TRBV29-1|TRBJ1-2|-|13
TGCAGCGTTGAAGAGGCCACGAACTATGGCTACACCTTC
CSVEEATNYGYTF
>once|TRBV10-1|TRBJ2-7|TRBD2|14
TGCGCCAGCGGGGAGGGGCCACCCGGGGGAGAGCAGTACTTC
CASGEGPPGGEQYF
>-|TRBV28|TRBJ2-7|TRBD2|15
TGTGCCAGCACTCCTGGGGGGACTAGCGTATACGAGCAGTACTTC
CASTPGGTSVYEQYF
>-|TRBV5-1|TRBJ1-1|-|16
TGCGCCAGCAGCTTGATGGGGTCGGCGGTGAACACTGAAGCTTTCTTT
CASSLMGSAVNTEAFF
>-|TRBV7-8|TRBJ1-1|-|12
TGTGCCAGCAGCACCCTGGGGGGTCAAGCTTTCTTT
CASSTLGGQAFF
>-|TRBV11-3|TRBJ2-2|-|14
TGTGCCAGCAGCTTAGGTCAGGGTATCGGGGAGCTGTTTTTT
CASSLGQGIGELFF
>-|TRBV20-1|TRBJ2-5|-|11
TGCAGTGCTAGAGCCCTTGAGACCCAGTACTTC
CSARALETQYF
>-|TRBV27|TRBJ2-7|-|19
TGTGCCAGCAGTTTCGGTCAGAACCTCGGGAGAGCCCGCTCCTACGAGCAGTACTTC
CASSFGQNLGRARSYEQYF
>-|TRBV27|TRBJ1-5|-|16
TGTGCCAGCAGTTTATCGATCAGGGGTGGCAATCAGCCCCAGCATTTT
CASSLSIRGGNQPQHF
>-|TRBV20-1|TRBJ1-2|-|10
TGCAGTGCTTACAACTATGGCTACACCTTC
CSAYNYGYTF
>-|TRBV6-1|TRBJ2-7|-|14
TGTGCCAGCAGTGAACTCCGACCGGGGTACGAGCAGTACTTC
CASSELRPGYEQYF
>-|TRBV25-1|TRBJ2-1|TRBD2|15
TGTGCCAGCAGTGGAGCGGGAGGGGCCTACAATGAGCAGTTCTTC
CASSGAGGAYNEQFF
>-|TRBV4-2|TRBJ2-7|TRBD2|16
TGTGCCAGCAGCCAAACCGCCACTAGCGGAGATTACGAGCAGTACTTC
CASSQTATSGDYEQYF
>-|TRBV7-9|TRBJ1-1|-|13
TGTGCCAGCAGCCTAACAGGGTACACTGAAGCTTTCTTT
CASSLTGYTEAFF
>-|TRBV14|TRBJ2-5|-|15
TGTGCCAGCAGCCAAGGAGGACTGAAGCGGGAGACCCAGTACTTC
CASSQGGLKRETQYF
>-|TRBV2|TRBJ1-4|TRBD1|14
TGTGCCAGCAGTGAACAGGGGGCGGGCGAAAAACTGTTTTTT
CASSEQGAGEKLFF
>-|TRBV18|TRBJ1-4|-|15
TGTGCCAGCTCACCCCAGGGGTCGGCTAATGAAAAACTGTTTTTT
CASSPQGSANEKLFF
>-|TRBV19|TRBJ1-4|-|14
TGTGCCAGTAGCAGGGACCCGGGGCGGGAAAAACTGTTTTTT
CASSRDPGREKLFF
>-|TRBV5-4|TRBJ2-7|-|14
TGTGCCAGCAGCTTGCGAGGGGGGGGGTACGAGCAGTACTTC
CASSLRGGGYEQYF
>-|TRBV12-5|TRBJ2-2|-|12
TGTGCTAGTGGTCTTGGACCCGGGGAGCTGTTTTTT
CASGLGPGELFF